This T cell receptor beta chain was retrieved from a study of cytomegalovirus exposure and HLA in healthy donors (dated by TCRdb to about 2017). Background on the whole study: In an earlier analysis of 587 of the donors, about 260 Gb of sequence data and 90 million to 130 million unique TCR beta sequences from 180 million or so T cells were reported. The aim of the study was to test whether cataloging public T cell receptors could identify signatures of past pathogen exposure. All discovery cohort repertoires had been generated using a single sequencing platform. An early release that covered about 640 HLA-typed donors contained 300 to 350 gigabases of sequencing data and 75 million to 100 million unique TCR sequences. In addition to the first cohort of 500 to 850 subjects, a separate validation cohort of 120 different subjects was used. A later genetic analysis took genome-wide SNP genotypes for about 65% of the roughly 670 donors and used that subset as a discovery cohort. The later analysis used no new phenotypic data to find candidate immune exposures, relying instead on TCR beta sequences and their occurrence across donors. To decide whether each TCR beta V gene segment behaved as functional or pseudogenic, an earlier analysis of fewer than 750 of the donors relied on high-throughput TCR beta sequencing. Donor age, sex, ethnicity and CMV serostatus were compiled together with the repertoire data. Of the 300 to 450 genotyped donors, over 80% were placed in the genetic ancestry cluster associated with self-reported Caucasian donors. To predict cytomegalovirus infection status, the study brought together high-throughput TCR immunosequencing, statistical association of individual TCRs with disease status, and machine learning. Across 300 to 500 genotyped donors of the cohort, an average of roughly 230,000 unique TCR beta nucleotide sequences per donor were sequenced, and roughly 20% of those sequences were non-productive. Class I and class II HLA loci were covered by the typing at four-digit resolution. A later analysis re-examined previously published TCR beta repertoires from roughly 650 donors and added high-resolution HLA genotyping to investigate patterns of TCR occurrence. The number of typed donors differed by locus: about 620-640 for A, B, C, DRB1 and DQB1; 500 to 550 for DQA1; roughly 600 for DPA1; and roughly 470 for DPB1. Four or five DR-DQ haplotypes were handled as single units for association and clustering, since linkage in the cohort was strong. The study used immunosequencing to profile the T cell repertoires of approximately 630 subjects and linked those repertoires to cytomegalovirus serostatus.

In total, more than 500 healthy bone marrow donors made up the cohort. All cohort members were sampled while nominally healthy, although unrecorded immune exposures were likely present. The donor tested CMV seropositive, placing the donor among the 289 seropositive members of the cohort. Each donor provided a peripheral blood sample, and peripheral blood mononuclear cells were used for TCR beta sequencing. The Qiagen DNeasy Blood Extraction Kit was used to extract genomic DNA from the blood cell samples. A word on this clone: The antigen it binds to is not known.

Library generation was performed with the immunoSEQ multiplex PCR assay. For the multiplex PCR, a mixture combining 60 forward primers for TCR Vbeta segments and 13 reverse primers for TCR Jbeta segments was used. Amplification of the CDR3 region of rearranged TCR beta genes was performed with a multiplex PCR assay on genomic DNA. Amplified TCR beta libraries were sequenced as 87-base-pair reads on the Illumina HiSeq System. On the authors' methods: Across the 500 to 750 repertoires, a later analysis counted some 81 million unique TCR beta chains, roughly 11 million of which were shared by at least two donors. A nearest-neighbor algorithm error-corrected the raw reads and collapsed the reads into unique sequences, merging closely related sequences to remove PCR and sequencing errors. To assign V, D and J gene segments, CDR3 sequences were aligned to IMGT reference sequences. For a sequence to be retained, at least a six-nucleotide match to both a V gene segment and a J gene segment was required. A rearrangement counted as productive if the CDR3 had no stop codons and remained in frame with V and J, and every other rearrangement counted as non-productive. Following IMGT convention, CDR3 was defined as the stretch from the second conserved V-encoded cysteine up to the conserved J-encoded phenylalanine. Sequences without an unambiguous match to a single V gene segment were excluded from the earlier analysis of almost 600 of the donors. In an earlier analysis of about 590 of the donors, a V segment was called functional when productive rearrangements were above 56.7%, and segregating when the standard deviation between donors exceeded 5%. To diagnose cytomegalovirus status from the catalog of TCR beta chain sequences, a statistical classification framework was built. A later analysis assigned V and J genes by comparing TCR nucleotide sequences with IMGT/GENE-DB human TR gene sequences. The TCRdist pipeline was used in a later analysis to assign CDR3 sequences and most-parsimonious VDJ recombination scenarios. In a later analysis, every TCR beta chain was defined by the combination of its CDR3 amino acid sequence and its V-gene family, and reads without a unique V-gene family were dropped. In a later analysis, 450 to 600 highly shared, low-generation-probability nucleotide sequences were removed to address suspected cross-contamination and a sequencing artifact. In a later analysis, a clonal expansion index was calculated for each public chain from normalized within-repertoire ranks of inferred template counts. A later analysis computed generation probabilities with a VDJ recombination model fitted to out-of-frame rearrangements, and checked the results against IGoR. Hypergeometric tests were used in a later analysis to score TCR-TCR, TCR-HLA and TCR-CMV co-occurrence, with a repertoire-size bias correction applied to the TCR pairs. To estimate false discovery rates, a later analysis permuted the HLA or CMV assignments 20 times. In a later analysis, co-occurring TCRs were grouped with DBSCAN, and TCRdist sequence similarity was added when clustering was performed within HLA-allele-positive subsets. Repertoires with fewer than 30,000 or more than 120,000 public chains, plus five repertoires with anomalous nucleotide sharing, were excluded from co-occurrence clustering. Entries here come from immuneACCESS through TCRdb and include only in-frame sequences with V and J called. Some clones fail to appear in such tables; in the studies checked, an unresolved V gene covers under half of the shortfall, and the cause of the remainder is unknown. V, J and clone size are taken as reported in that table, and D and trimming were inferred from the DNA itself. This sample's table has entries for roughly 80,000 clones. The ten largest make up roughly 13% of the sample.

Study-level results and caveats: The earlier analysis of approximately 560 of the donors excluded fewer than 20 rarely observed V segments, including chromosome 9 orphons, because counts were too low. Because HLA typing was missing for some donors at each locus, association tests included only the typed subset. In a later analysis, TCR association rates were found to vary across HLA loci, with the most associated TCRs seen for DRB1 alleles and the fewest for HLA-C alleles. While some public TCRs were present in many individuals, most TCR sequences turned up only very rarely across donors. Cytomegalovirus status was reported to be diagnosed by the classifier with high specificity and sensitivity in both the original and validation cohorts. Strong co-occurrence of HLA alleles, especially DR and DQ, made assigning TCR associations to individual alleles difficult. The only immune exposure information available for the cohort was CMV serostatus. In an earlier analysis of fewer than 750 of the donors, most TCR beta V segments were observed in productive rearrangements about 87% or about 30% of the time, broadly matching IMGT annotations. The sequencing pipeline was judged likely to have produced a cluster of highly shared sequence variants as a technical artifact. In a later analysis, HLA-associated TCR beta chains showed more clonal expansion and lower generation probabilities than non-associated chains that were equally common. The presence/absence analyses assumed that sequencing depth was roughly uniform across donors, and that assumption may not be true. Compared with the roughly 670-donor mean, donors in an Asian-associated ancestry cluster had fewer N-insertions in productive TCRs, according to a later genetic analysis. According to the authors, the approach could potentially be generalized to other disease states and immunological phenotypes. At a false discovery rate of 0.05, a later analysis linked fewer than 20,000 TCR beta sequences to specific HLA alleles. Correlated functional status among segregating V segments might reflect linkage disequilibrium, but an unknown experimental factor could not be ruled out. In a later genetic analysis, a missense DCLRE1C variant was associated with V-gene and J-gene trimming of TCR beta chains, and the association was replicated in an independent cohort. In this cohort, only TCR beta chains were sequenced, and detectable features were limited by the absence of alpha or paired-chain data. In a later analysis, several top co-occurrence clusters were reported to appear linked to parvovirus B19, influenza, CMV and Epstein-Barr virus. In a later analysis, most CMV-associated TCR beta chains were found to appear HLA-restricted, with HLA associations seemingly driven largely by CMV exposure. The 87-base-pair reads could not distinguish some IMGT-functional V segments, including TRBV6-2 and TRBV6-3, so those segments were excluded. The study gave a list of some 150 TCR beta chains associated with cytomegalovirus. In vitro tests confirmed that a few of the cytomegalovirus-associated TCR beta chains recognize cytomegalovirus antigens. A further reported finding was that TCR beta sequences accurately predicted the HLA-A and HLA-B alleles for most subjects in the first cohort.

From its cysteine to its phenylalanine, the CDR3 spans 15 amino acids. Kept here is only the CDR3 DNA, which spans 45 bases and is read in frame from base 1. Sequenced: PBMCs. This sequence was found in a man aged 45-65 years in good health and CMV-seropositive. This chain joins TRBV21-1 to TRBJ1-5; the DNA was not used to check the table's D call, TRBD1. TRBV21-1 is annotated as a pseudogene. The encoded CDR3 is CASSSRGGGDQPQHF. The DNA sequence follows: TGTGCCAGCAGCTCACGAGGAGGGGGCGATCAGCCCCAGCATTTT.